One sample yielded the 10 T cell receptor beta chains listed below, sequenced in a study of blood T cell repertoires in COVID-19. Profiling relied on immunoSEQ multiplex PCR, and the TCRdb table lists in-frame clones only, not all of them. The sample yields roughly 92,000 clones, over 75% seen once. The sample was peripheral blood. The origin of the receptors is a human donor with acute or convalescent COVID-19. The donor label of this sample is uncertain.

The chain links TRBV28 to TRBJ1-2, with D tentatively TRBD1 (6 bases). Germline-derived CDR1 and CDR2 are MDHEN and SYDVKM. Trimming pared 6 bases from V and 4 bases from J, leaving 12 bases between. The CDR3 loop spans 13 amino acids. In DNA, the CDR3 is TGTGCCAGCAGCGCCCAACAGGGCTATGGCTACACCTTC. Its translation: CASSAQQGYGYTF.

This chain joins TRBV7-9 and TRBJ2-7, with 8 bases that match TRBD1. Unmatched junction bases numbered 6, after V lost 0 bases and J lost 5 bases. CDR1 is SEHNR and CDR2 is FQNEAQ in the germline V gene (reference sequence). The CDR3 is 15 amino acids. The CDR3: CASSLAGQARNEQYF. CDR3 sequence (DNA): TGTGCCAGCAGCTTAGCGGGACAGGCGCGGAACGAGCAGTACTTC.

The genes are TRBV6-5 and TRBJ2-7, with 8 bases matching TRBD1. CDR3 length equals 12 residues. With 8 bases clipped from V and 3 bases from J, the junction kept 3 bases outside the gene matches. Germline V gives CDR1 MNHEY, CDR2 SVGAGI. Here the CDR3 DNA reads TGTGCCAGCCTCGGACAGGGCTACGAGCAGTACTTC. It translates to CASLGQGYEQYF.

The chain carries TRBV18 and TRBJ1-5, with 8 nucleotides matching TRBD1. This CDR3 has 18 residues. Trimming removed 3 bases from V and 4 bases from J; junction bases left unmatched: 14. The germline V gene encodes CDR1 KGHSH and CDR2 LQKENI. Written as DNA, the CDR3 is TGTGCCAGCTCACCGGAAGTTCAGGGGGCCATCAAGAATCAGCCCCAGCATTTT. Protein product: CASSPEVQGAIKNQPQHF.

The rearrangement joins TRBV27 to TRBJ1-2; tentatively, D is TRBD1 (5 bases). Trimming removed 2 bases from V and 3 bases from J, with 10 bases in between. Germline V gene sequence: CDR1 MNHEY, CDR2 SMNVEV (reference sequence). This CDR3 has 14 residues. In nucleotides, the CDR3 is TGTGCCAGCAGTTTAGCGGGACCGCACTATGGCTACACCTTC. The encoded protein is CASSLAGPHYGYTF.

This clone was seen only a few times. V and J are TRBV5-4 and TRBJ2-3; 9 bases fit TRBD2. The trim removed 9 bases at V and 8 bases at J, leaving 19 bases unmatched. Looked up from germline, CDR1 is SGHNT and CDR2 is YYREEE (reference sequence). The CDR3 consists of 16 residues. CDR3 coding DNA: TGTGCCACGAGCCAGCTAGCGGGGCTTGGGAGCGGTACGCAGTATTTT. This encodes CATSQLAGLGSGTQYF.

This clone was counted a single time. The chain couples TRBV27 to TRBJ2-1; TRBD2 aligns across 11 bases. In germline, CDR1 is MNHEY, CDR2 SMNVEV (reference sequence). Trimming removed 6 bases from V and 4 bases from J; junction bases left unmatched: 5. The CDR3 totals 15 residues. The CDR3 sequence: CASSLGTSGYNEQFF. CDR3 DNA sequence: TGTGCCAGCAGCCTCGGGACTAGCGGATACAATGAGCAGTTCTTC.

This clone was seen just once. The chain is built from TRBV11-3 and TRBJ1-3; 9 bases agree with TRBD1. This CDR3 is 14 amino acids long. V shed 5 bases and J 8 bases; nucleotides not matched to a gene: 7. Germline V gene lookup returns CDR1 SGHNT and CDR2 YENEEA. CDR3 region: CASSQRTGEDTIYF. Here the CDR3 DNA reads TGTGCCAGCAGCCAAAGGACAGGGGAGGACACCATATATTTT. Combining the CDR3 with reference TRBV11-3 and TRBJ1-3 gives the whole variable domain EAGVVQSPRYKIIEKKQPVAFWCNPISGHNTLYWYLQNLGQGPELLIRYENEEAVDDSQLPKDRFSAERLKGVDSTLKIQPAELGDSAVYLCASSQRTGEDTIYFGEGSWLTVV.

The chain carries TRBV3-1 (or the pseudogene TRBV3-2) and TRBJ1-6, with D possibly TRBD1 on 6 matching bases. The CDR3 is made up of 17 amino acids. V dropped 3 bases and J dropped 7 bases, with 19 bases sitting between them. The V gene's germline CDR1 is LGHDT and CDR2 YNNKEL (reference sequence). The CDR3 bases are TGTGCCAGCAGCCAGGATCCATCAGGACAGCCAAATTCACCCCTCCACTTT. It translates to CASSQDPSGQPNSPLHF.

The CDR3 here is CASSVYGQGKFGYTF. Written as DNA, the CDR3 is TGTGCCAGCAGCGTATATGGACAGGGCAAATTCGGCTACACCTTC. V is TRBV9 and J is TRBJ1-2; 8 bases are shared with TRBD1. The length of the CDR3 is 15 residues. The germline V gene has CDR1 SGDLS and CDR2 YYNGEE. V gave up 1 base and J gave up 8 bases; unmatched junction bases: 10.